These 20 T cell receptor beta chains share one sample of origin, sequenced in a study of human T cells and chemical hapten exposure. TCRdb recomputed calls from the RACE reads with MiXCR, one row per CDR3 protein. Of about 380,000 distinct CDR3 sequences in the sample, approximately 5.1% were seen once. The time point denotes: pre-sensitization, week 0. Treatment: therapeutic diphenylcyclopropenone sensitization with weekly scalp DPC. Here the sequenced sample was whole blood, taken in connection with sensitization to the hapten diphenylcyclopropenone (DPC). The receptors here all came from a woman between 50 and 59 years old with alopecia areata. Some clones in this sample may be carry-over from other donors' samples.

The sample holds a few counts of this clonotype. The chain carries TRBV6-2 or TRBV6-3 and TRBJ2-1, with 7 bases aligning to TRBD2. Germline CDR1 MNHEY, CDR2 SVGEGT. The CDR3 loop spans 15 amino acids. V was pared by 2 bases and J by 8 bases, with 9 bases of the junction left unmatched. The chain's CDR3 is CASSYELASVDEQFF. In DNA, the CDR3 is TGTGCCAGCAGTTACGAACTAGCGAGTGTGGATGAGCAGTTCTTC.

This clonotype has a count of ten or more. The V call is TRBV29-1, the J call TRBJ1-2; D is perhaps TRBD1 (5 bases). The length of the CDR3 is 12 residues. The germline CDR1 and CDR2 sequences are SQVTM and ANQGSEA. V lost 1 base and J lost 8, with 11 bases in between. CDR3 residues: CSVEGGTAGYTF. In DNA form, the CDR3 reads TGCAGCGTTGAAGGAGGGACGGCAGGCTACACCTTC.

This clonotype was detected many times. V gene TRBV7-2 combines with J gene TRBJ2-3; 9 nucleotides match TRBD2. Trimming cost V 0 bases and J 5 bases; bases outside gene matches: 6. The CDR3 consists of 16 residues. The germline V gene encodes CDR1 SGHTA and CDR2 FQGNSA. CDR3 nucleotide sequence: TGTGCCAGCAGCTTAGCTAGCGGGGGAGGCAGAGATACGCAGTATTTT. This codes for CASSLASGGGRDTQYF.

About this clonotype itself: A much larger clone sits a single nucleotide away, making a read error possible. The chain carries TRBV7-7 and TRBJ2-5, with D possibly TRBD2 on 5 matching bases. Germline-derived CDR1 and CDR2 are SSHAT and FNYEAQ (reference sequence). This CDR3 has 15 residues. Here the CDR3 DNA reads TGTGCCAGCGGCTTAGAGTCCACCCCGGGGGAGACCCAGTACTTC. It is translated as CASGLESTPGETQYF.

This clonotype showed up just a few times. The chain joins TRBV6-1 to TRBJ2-1, with 9 bases fitting TRBD2. Germline CDR1 reads MNHNS; CDR2 reads SASEGT. V shed 5 bases, J shed 8 bases, and the junction held 7 bases outside the gene matches. There are 14 residues in the CDR3. The DNA for the CDR3 is TGTGCCAGCAGTCGGAGTAGCGGGGGCGATGAGCAGTTCTTC. Residues: CASSRSSGGDEQFF.

This clonotype was seen only a few times. V usage is TRBV10-2 and J usage is TRBJ2-7, with TRBD1 matching 7 bases. Germline CDR1 reads WSHSY; CDR2 reads SAAADI. Trimming at V came to 10 bases and at J to 3 bases, leaving 15 bases not matched to a gene. CDR3 length: 15 residues. The CDR3 nucleotides are TGCGCCACCCGTCCCGGCTCGCAGGGGGTCTACGAGCAGTACTTC. Translating gives CATRPGSQGVYEQYF.

The J gene is TRBJ2-5, the V gene TRBV2, with D unresolved. Germline CDR1 is SNHLY and CDR2 is FYNNEI. V was shortened by 6 bases and J by 5 bases, with 16 bases between the two germline ends. This CDR3 region has 14 residues. The CDR3 region is CASRAWALRETQYF. In nucleotides, the CDR3 is TGTGCCAGCAGGGCCTGGGCATTAAGGGAGACCCAGTACTTC.

This clonotype was counted between two and nine times. This sequence joins TRBV5-5 and TRBJ2-5; 9 positions match TRBD2. In germline, CDR1 is SGHKS, CDR2 YYEKEE (reference sequence). CDR3 length: 16 amino acids. V gave up 0 bases and J gave up 2 bases; unmatched junction bases: 5. Here the CDR3 DNA reads TGTGCCAGCAGCTTGGCGGCGGGGGGGCCTCAAGAGACCCAGTACTTC. Protein: CASSLAAGGPQETQYF.

The chain has TRBV28 and TRBJ1-4, with TRBD1 as a possible D gene (6 bases). The CDR3 spans 16 residues. Trimming stripped 2 bases from V and 7 bases from J, with 17 bases between. The germline CDR1 and CDR2 sequences are MDHEN and SYDVKM. The CDR3 DNA follows: TGTGCCAGCAGTTTAAGGTCCCGGGGGCAAGTTGAAAAACTGTTTTTT. It encodes CASSLRSRGQVEKLFF.

This clonotype was recorded many times. V usage is TRBV12-3 or TRBV12-4 and J usage is TRBJ1-1; no reliable D call. The CDR3 extends over 16 amino acids. With 5 bases removed from V and 5 bases from J, the gap between germline ends came to 21 bases. This chain's CDR3 is CASSPSLTGIGTEAFF. CDR3 bases: TGTGCCAGCAGTCCCTCGCTGACCGGGATCGGAACTGAAGCTTTCTTT.

The genes are TRBV2 and TRBJ2-7, with D perhaps being TRBD1 or TRBD2 (5 bases each). In germline, CDR1 is SNHLY, CDR2 FYNNEI. Trimming took off 2 bases at V and 4 bases at J, with 12 bases between the two ends. The CDR3 loop spans 14 amino acids. The CDR3 DNA is TGTGCCAGCAGTGAACGGGGCAGGGCATACGAGCAGTACTTC. Translated, it gives CASSERGRAYEQYF.

A few counts support this clonotype. The V and J genes are TRBV11-2 and TRBJ1-6; D not resolved. The germline V gene has CDR1 SGHAT and CDR2 FQNNGV. V lost 8 bases to trimming and J lost 10 bases, with 12 bases between them. The CDR3 totals 12 residues. The DNA for the CDR3 is TGTGCCAGCGGCCACATGTCCTCACCCCTCCACTTT. It translates to CASGHMSSPLHF.

This clonotype was seen at least ten times. CDR3 DNA sequence: TGTGCCAGTTCGACAGGGGCCTCCGGGGAGACCCAGTACTTC. Translating it yields CASSTGASGETQYF. The rearrangement uses TRBV10-3 and TRBJ2-5, with 8 positions matching TRBD1. Germline V gives CDR1 ENHRY, CDR2 SYGVKD. Trimming cost V 10 bases and J 5 bases; bases outside gene matches: 12. This CDR3 comprises 14 residues.

This clonotype was seen many times. The rearrangement links TRBV11-3 to TRBJ2-1; the match to TRBD2 covers 7 bases. The CDR3 length is 15 residues. Germline loops: CDR1 SGHNT, CDR2 YENEEA. Trimming at V came to 5 bases and at J to 7 bases, leaving 11 bases not matched to a gene. CDR3 coding DNA: TGTGCCAGCAGCCCTAGCGGACCTCTCACAAATGAGCAGTTCTTC. It yields the protein CASSPSGPLTNEQFF. The full variable domain, with the rest looked up from reference TRBV11-3 and TRBJ2-1, is EAGVVQSPRYKIIEKKQPVAFWCNPISGHNTLYWYLQNLGQGPELLIRYENEEAVDDSQLPKDRFSAERLKGVDSTLKIQPAELGDSAVYLCASSPSGPLTNEQFFGPGTRLTVL.

This clonotype was detected many times. One end of the junction fails to match germline, which may point to a read error. This chain connects TRBV7-8 to TRBJ2-5; unclear D gene. The germline CDR1 and CDR2 sequences are SGHVS and FQNEAQ. The CDR3 is made up of 12 amino acids. For the CDR3, the DNA is TGCGCCAGCAGCCTGGGCCGAGAGACCCAGTACTTC. This sequence encodes CASSLGRETQYF.

This clonotype has ten or more counts. This chain connects TRBV6-6 to TRBJ1-5; D is perhaps TRBD1 (5 bases). With 3 bases removed from V and 4 bases from J, the gap between germline ends came to 13 bases. The germline gives CDR1 MNHNY, CDR2 SVGAGI (reference sequence). The CDR3 has 15 residues. The CDR3 reads CASSYGTMENQPQHF. In nucleotides, the CDR3 is TGTGCCAGCAGTTATGGGACTATGGAGAATCAGCCCCAGCATTTT.

Ten or more counts support this clonotype. This chain uses TRBV28 with TRBJ2-7; 7 positions match TRBD1. Germline values: CDR1 MDHEN, CDR2 SYDVKM. The ends lost 4 bases at V and 4 bases at J; junction bases unmatched: 10. The CDR3 has 15 residues. CDR3: CASSSEDRVGYEQYF. CDR3 coding DNA: TGTGCCAGCAGTTCGGAAGACAGGGTCGGGTACGAGCAGTACTTC.

This clonotype was seen many times. CDR3 in amino acids: CASSRNRGPETQYF. DNA for the CDR3: TGTGCCAGCAGCAGAAACAGGGGGCCAGAGACCCAGTACTTC. The V and J genes are TRBV7-2 and TRBJ2-5; 9 nucleotides align to TRBD1. The V gene end was trimmed by 5 bases and the J gene end by 4 bases; junction bases not matched to a gene: 5. This CDR3 has 14 residues. Per germline, CDR1 SGHTA and CDR2 FQGNSA.

This clonotype was picked up many times. The CDR3 DNA is TGCAGCGGCTCCACTGGACAGGGGCGGTCGGAGACCCAGTACTTC. Its translation: CSGSTGQGRSETQYF. The chain uses TRBV29-1 and TRBJ2-5, with 9 bases identical to TRBD1. CDR1 SQVTM and CDR2 ANQGSEA come from the germline V gene. The trim removed 7 bases at V and 5 bases at J, leaving 14 bases unmatched. CDR3 length: 15 amino acids.

The table lists this clonotype with many counts. The genes are TRBV4-2 and TRBJ1-3; D is possibly TRBD1 (5 bases). The CDR3 totals 15 residues. From germline, CDR1 is LGHNA and CDR2 YNFKEQ. V was clipped by 4 bases and J by 0 bases, with 10 bases between them. CDR3 sequence (DNA): TGTGCCAGCAGCCCACTCGACAGCTCTGGAAACACCATATATTTT. It encodes CASSPLDSSGNTIYF.